This entry concerns a single TCR beta chain. Its cognate antigen is unknown. Mismatch with germline at one junction end may stem from a read error. From roughly 0.55 ug of total RNA, TCR beta-specific cDNA was reverse-transcribed using a constant-region primer. Modified slightly, ARM-PCR produced TCR beta libraries over three nested multiplex PCR rounds. With TRBV1-TRBV30 forward primers and a C-beta reverse primer, the first two PCR rounds were run for 10 cycles each. TCRdb re-derived calls from the multiplex PCR reads in MiXCR, one entry per CDR3 protein. This sample has some 190,000 distinct CDR3 sequences, with around 85% found just once. This record belongs to a study of tumor-infiltrating lymphocytes in primary liver carcinoma. Overall study findings and caveats: The study found tumor-adjacent and tumor-blood pairs overlapped less than tumor region pairs. Relative to blood, tumors carried a significantly larger fraction of the repertoire in their top 250 clones (p = 0.039).

From unsorted bulk tissue weighing about 20-32 mg, DNA and RNA were co-extracted. Every tumor contributed samples taken at five separate regions. This CDR3 has 14 amino acids. Sequenced material: tumor tissue from primary liver carcinoma. The J gene is TRBJ1-4, the V gene TRBV12-3 or TRBV12-4; D is ambiguous. The receptor was derived from a man aged 35-49 years with primary liver carcinoma and hepatitis B virus infection. The CDR3 loop reads CANSLSGVGEKLFF. The DNA for the CDR3 is TGTGCCAACAGTTTAAGTGGGGTTGGTGAAAAACTATTTTTT.